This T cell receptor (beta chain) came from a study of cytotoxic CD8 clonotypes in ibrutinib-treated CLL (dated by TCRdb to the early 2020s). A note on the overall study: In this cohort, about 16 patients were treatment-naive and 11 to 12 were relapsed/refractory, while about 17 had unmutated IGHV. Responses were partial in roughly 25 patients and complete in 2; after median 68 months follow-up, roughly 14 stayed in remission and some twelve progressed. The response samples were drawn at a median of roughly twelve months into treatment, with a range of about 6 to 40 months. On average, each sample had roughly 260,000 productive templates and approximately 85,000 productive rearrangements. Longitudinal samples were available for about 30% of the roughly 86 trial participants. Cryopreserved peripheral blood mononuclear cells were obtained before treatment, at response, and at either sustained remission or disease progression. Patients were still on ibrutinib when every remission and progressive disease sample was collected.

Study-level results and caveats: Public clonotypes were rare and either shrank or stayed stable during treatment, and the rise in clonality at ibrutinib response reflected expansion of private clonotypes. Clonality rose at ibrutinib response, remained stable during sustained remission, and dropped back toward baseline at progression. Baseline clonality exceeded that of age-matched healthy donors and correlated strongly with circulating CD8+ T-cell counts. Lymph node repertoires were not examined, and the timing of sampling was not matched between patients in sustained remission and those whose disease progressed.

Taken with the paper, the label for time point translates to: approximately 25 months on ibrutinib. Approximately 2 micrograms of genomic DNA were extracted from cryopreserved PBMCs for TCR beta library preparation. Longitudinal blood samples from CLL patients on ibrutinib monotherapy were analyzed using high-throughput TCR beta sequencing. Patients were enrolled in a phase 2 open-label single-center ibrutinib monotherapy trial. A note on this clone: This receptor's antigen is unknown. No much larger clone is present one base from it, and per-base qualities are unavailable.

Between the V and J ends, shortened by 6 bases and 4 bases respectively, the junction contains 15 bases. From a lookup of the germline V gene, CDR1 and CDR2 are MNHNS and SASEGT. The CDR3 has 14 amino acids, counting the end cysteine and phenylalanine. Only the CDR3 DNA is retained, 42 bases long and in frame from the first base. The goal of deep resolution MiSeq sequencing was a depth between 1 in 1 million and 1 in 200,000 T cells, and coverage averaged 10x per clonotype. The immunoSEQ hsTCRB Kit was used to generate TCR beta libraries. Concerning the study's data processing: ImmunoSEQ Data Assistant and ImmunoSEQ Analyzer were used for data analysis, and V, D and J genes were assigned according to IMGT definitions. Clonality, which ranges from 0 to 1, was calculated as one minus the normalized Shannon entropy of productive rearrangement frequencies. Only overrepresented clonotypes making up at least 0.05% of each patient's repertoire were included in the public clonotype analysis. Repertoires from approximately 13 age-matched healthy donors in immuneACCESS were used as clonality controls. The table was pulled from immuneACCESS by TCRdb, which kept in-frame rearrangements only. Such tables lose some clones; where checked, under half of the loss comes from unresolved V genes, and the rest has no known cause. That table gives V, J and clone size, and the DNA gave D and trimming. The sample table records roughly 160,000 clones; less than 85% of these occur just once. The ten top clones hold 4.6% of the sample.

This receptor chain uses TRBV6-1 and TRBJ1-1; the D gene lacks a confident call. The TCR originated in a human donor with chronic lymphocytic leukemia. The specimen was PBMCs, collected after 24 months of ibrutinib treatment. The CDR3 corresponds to CASRSRGWSTEAFF. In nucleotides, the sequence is TGTGCCAGCAGGTCCCGGGGATGGTCCACTGAAGCTTTCTTT.